These 16 T cell receptor beta chains share one sample of origin, sequenced in a study of blood T cell repertoires in COVID-19. Clones were sequenced by immunoSEQ multiplex PCR, and TCRdb holds only the in-frame ones, with some missing. The sample lists about 130,000 clones, 75% to 90% occurring once. Material for sequencing was peripheral blood. The receptors were gathered from a human donor in a cohort sampled during active COVID-19.

In the case of this clone: One junction end does not reproduce the germline sequence, and a read error may be involved. The chain links TRBV5-1 to TRBJ2-1, with D tentatively TRBD2 (6 bases). Looked up from germline, CDR1 is SGHRS and CDR2 is YFSETQ. The CDR3 consists of 15 residues. The DNA of the CDR3 is TGCGCCAGCAGTCGTGACCCGGAGGGCTACAATGTGCAGTTCTTC. Residues: CASSRDPEGYNVQFF.

The gene calls are TRBV19 and TRBJ1-1; no clear D gene. V was shortened by 1 base and J by 8 bases, with 8 bases between the two germline ends. CDR1 LNHDA and CDR2 SQIVND come from the germline V gene (reference sequence). This CDR3 has 12 amino acids. CDR3 region: CASSIGPREAFF. The DNA for the CDR3 is TGTGCCAGTAGTATAGGGCCCAGGGAAGCTTTCTTT.

V gene TRBV19 combines with J gene TRBJ2-6; the D is unclear. The V end lost 4 bases, the J end lost 0 bases, and 4 bases lay between the germline ends. This CDR3 has 14 residues. CDR1 and CDR2 (germline): LNHDA, SQIVND (reference sequence). This chain's CDR3 is CASSTGSGANVLTF. Written as DNA, the CDR3 is TGTGCCAGTAGTACAGGCTCTGGGGCCAACGTCCTGACTTTC.

The chain recombines TRBV9 with TRBJ2-5; the match to TRBD2 covers 14 bases. The CDR3 loop spans 16 amino acids. Germline V gene sequence: CDR1 SGDLS, CDR2 YYNGEE. J lost 5 bases, V lost 3 bases, and 6 bases had no gene match. CDR3 nucleotide sequence: TGTGCCAGCAGCGCTGGACTAGCGGGAGGTCCGGAGACCCAGTACTTC. Encoded protein: CASSAGLAGGPETQYF. The entire variable domain, with the rest obtained from reference TRBV9 and TRBJ2-5, is as follows: DSGVTQTPKHLITATGQRVTLRCSPRSGDLSVYWYQQSLDQGLQFLIQYYNGEERAKGNILERFSAQQFPDLHSELNLSSLELGDSALYFCASSAGLAGGPETQYFGPGTRLLVL.

This chain links TRBV18 with TRBJ1-3; no firm D call. The CDR3 runs to 17 residues. Germline V gene sequence: CDR1 KGHSH, CDR2 LQKENI. Trimming left V 3 bases short and J 0 bases short, with 15 bases between. In DNA, the CDR3 is TGTGCCAGCTCACCGAATAGTCCGGAGCTCTCTGGAAACACCATATATTTT. Translating it yields CASSPNSPELSGNTIYF.

This rearrangement joins TRBV7-9 to TRBJ2-1; 9 bases are a match to TRBD1. The CDR3 runs 15 residues. J gave up 5 bases and V 3 bases, and 5 bases lay outside the gene matches. The V gene's germline CDR1 is SEHNR and CDR2 FQNEAQ (reference sequence). The CDR3 region is CASSFIQGANNEQFF. The CDR3 DNA is TGTGCCAGCAGCTTTATACAGGGGGCGAACAATGAGCAGTTCTTC.

This chain uses TRBV6-6 with TRBJ1-1; D possibly corresponds to TRBD1 (5 bases). CDR3 size: 12 residues. V was shortened by 5 bases and J by 5 bases, with 9 bases between the two germline ends. Germline CDR1 and CDR2: MNHNY and SVGAGI (reference sequence). This CDR3 reads CASSRGSTEAFF. In nucleotides, the CDR3 is TGTGCCAGCAGTAGGGGTAGTACTGAAGCTTTCTTT.

The chain couples TRBV19 to TRBJ1-2, with 9 bases matching TRBD1. V was clipped by 7 bases and J by 3 bases; unmatched bases: 6. There are 14 residues in the CDR3. Per germline, CDR1 LNHDA and CDR2 SQIVND (reference sequence). CDR3 loop: CASTPDRGDYGYTF. The CDR3 DNA is TGTGCCAGTACCCCAGACAGGGGGGACTATGGCTACACCTTC. The variable domain in full, with the rest retrieved from reference TRBV19 and TRBJ1-2, is DGGITQSPKYLFRKEGQNVTLSCEQNLNHDAMYWYRQDPGQGLRLIYYSQIVNDFQKGDIAEGYSVSREKKESFPLTVTSAQKNPTAFYLCASTPDRGDYGYTFGSGTRLTVV.

This chain joins TRBV3-1 (or the pseudogene TRBV3-2) and TRBJ1-5; 7 bases map to TRBD1. With V trimmed by 6 bases and J by 2 bases, 4 bases remained unmatched. There are 14 residues in the CDR3. The germline V gene has CDR1 LGHDT and CDR2 YNNKEL (reference sequence). The CDR3 spells CASSVGQGNQPQHF. CDR3 DNA: TGTGCCAGCAGTGTTGGACAGGGCAATCAGCCCCAGCATTTT.

The rearrangement links TRBV12-5 to TRBJ1-3; 7 bases are shared with TRBD1. CDR1 and CDR2 (germline): LGHNT, FRNRAP. The CDR3 spans 15 residues. V was clipped by 1 base and J by 2 bases; unmatched bases: 2. The CDR3 DNA reads as TGTGCTAGTGGTTTGGAGACAGGGACTGGAAACACCATATATTTT. It yields the protein CASGLETGTGNTIYF.

In DNA, the CDR3 is TGTGCCAGCAGCCTAGCCGAGGGCACTGAAGCTTTCTTT. Encoded protein: CASSLAEGTEAFF. This rearrangement joins TRBV12-3 or TRBV12-4 to TRBJ1-1; no definite D call. The CDR3 consists of 13 residues. Trimming took off 6 bases at V and 4 bases at J, with 12 bases between the two ends.

The chain links TRBV7-9 to TRBJ2-7; TRBD1 aligns across 9 bases. V lost 5 bases, J lost 5 bases, and 10 bases stayed unmatched. The CDR3 contains 15 residues. The germline CDR1 and CDR2 sequences are SEHNR and FQNEAQ (reference sequence). The CDR3 bases are TGTGCCAGCAGCCCTGACAGGGGGGGAATGGACGAGCAGTACTTC. Protein sequence: CASSPDRGGMDEQYF.

The CDR3 loop is CASSIARGGTFYGYTF. DNA for the CDR3: TGTGCCAGTAGTATAGCCCGCGGAGGGACGTTCTATGGCTACACCTTC. The chain has TRBV19 and TRBJ1-2, with TRBD1 as a possible D gene (5 bases). V shed 1 base and J shed 4 bases, with 16 bases lying between them. The germline CDR1 and CDR2 sequences are LNHDA and SQIVND (reference sequence). The CDR3 has 16 amino acids.

The chain uses TRBV6-6 and TRBJ1-3; perhaps TRBD1 as D (5 bases). Trimming shortened V by 8 bases and J by 2 bases, and 16 bases separated the two germline ends. The germline gives CDR1 MNHNY, CDR2 SVGAGI (reference sequence). This CDR3 region has 15 residues. Here the CDR3 DNA reads TGTGCCAGCCTGGTGGGGGGAGCGGCTGGAAACACCATATATTTT. Protein product: CASLVGGAAGNTIYF.

The gene calls are TRBV7-2 and TRBJ2-5, with D hard to call. Trimming removed 2 bases at V and 1 base at J, with 8 bases between. CDR1 is SGHTA and CDR2 is FQGNSA in the germline V gene. This CDR3 contains 14 residues. CDR3 nucleotide sequence: TGTGCCAGCAGCTTAAGCGCAGCCCAAGAGACCCAGTACTTC. This codes for CASSLSAAQETQYF.

V gene TRBV7-3 combines with J gene TRBJ1-2; D may be TRBD1 (5 bases). V lost 4 bases and J lost 8, with 20 bases in between. Per the germline V gene, CDR1 is SGHTA and CDR2 is FQGTGA. CDR3 size: 15 residues. CDR3 DNA sequence: TGTGCCAGCAGCTCATCGCCGGGGGAAGCAGGCGGCTACACCTTC. It translates to CASSSSPGEAGGYTF.